This T cell receptor (beta chain) was obtained from a study of beta chain features in type 1 diabetes (dated by TCRdb to between 2017 and 2018). Study-wide context: Patients and healthy donors did not differ in mean age, gender distribution, total cell number or subset yield. A total of around 110,000,000 sorted cells were examined across all samples, and a strong correlation was observed between cell number per subset and RNA yield. In the study, recently diagnosed type 1 diabetes patients and matched healthy donors were compared on the TCRB repertoires of their sorted circulating CD4+ T cell subsets. Whereas all 28 donors provided naive and central memory subsets, regulatory and stem cell-like memory subsets were isolated from just 8 patients and roughly 8 healthy donors. Study-wide conclusions, independent of this receptor: Type 1 diabetes patients showed a moderate but significant shortening of TCRB CDR3 length in all four CD4+ subsets. Because small numbers of individuals were included in the HLA sub-analyses, any influence of HLA type on TCRB rearrangement was left unresolved. At VDJ recombination sites, type 1 diabetes patients had fewer insertions and more deleted nucleotides, which implies abnormalities in thymic rearrangement. PCR may preferentially amplify shorter templates, but because patient and control samples were amplified and corrected together, any resulting skew would affect both groups equally. The naive, central memory and regulatory TCRB repertoires appeared to resemble one another more closely among patients than among healthy donors. Because cDNA rather than genomic DNA was sequenced, highly expressing activated cells could have been over-represented, although no difference in activation and CD3 levels was found between groups.

This clone was counted only a few times. Its specific antigen is unknown. One base away there is no much larger clone; base qualities are not given. A single peripheral blood draw of approximately 100 mL on average was collected from each donor into heparinised tubes. A BD FACSAria II and a panel including CD45RO, CCR7, CD25, CD127, CD95 and CD27 were used to sort naive, central memory, regulatory and stem cell-like memory CD4+ T cells. A purity above 95% was achieved for all sorted populations. PBMCs were isolated right away by Lymphoprep density gradient centrifugation and were stained directly, without culture. To minimize batch effects, samples were stained and sorted in pairs, one healthy donor with one patient per experiment. V and J are truncated by 3 bases and 2 bases respectively, leaving an intervening sequence of 11 bases. From the cysteine up to the phenylalanine, the CDR3 has a length of 15 residues. This entry keeps only the CDR3 DNA: 45 bases, framed from base 1. CDR1 and CDR2, per the germline V gene, are SGHTA and FQGNSA.

All of the isolated RNA was reverse transcribed with the High Capacity cDNA Reverse Transcription Kit, so expressed TCRB transcripts were sequenced. Naive, central memory and regulatory T cell samples underwent deep immunoSEQ sequencing, averaging around 3.6 million total reads per sample. After sorted cells were lysed in RLT buffer, RNA was extracted with DNase-treated RNeasy Micro or Mini kits, with the choice depending on cell number. To prevent cross-contamination, each cell subset was processed individually, whereas patient and healthy donor samples were processed jointly. The immunoSEQ multiplex PCR was used to amplify TCRB sequences from cDNA, generating 87-bp fragments that spanned the CDR3 region. Sequencing of the amplicons was performed on the Illumina HiSeq platform. The published analysis was carried out like this. Synthetic template baselines were used to correct PCR bias computationally, reads within Hamming distance 2 were collapsed together, and singletons that could not be merged were discarded. Reads were aligned to IMGT to assign V, D and J genes, CDR3 length, and insertions or deletions at six rearrangement sites. Within each subset, clonotype counts were normalized to the number of sorted cells before true diversity and Gini coefficients were calculated with the tcR R package. The overlap coefficient, calculated on TCRB nucleotide sequences, was used to measure repertoire sharing. As a proxy for the pre-selection repertoire, out-of-frame TCRB sequences from naive cells were analyzed. The table comes from immuneACCESS by way of TCRdb, which keeps in-frame sequences with V and J called. Part of the clones is missing from these tables; in studies checked, under half for an unresolved V gene and the rest for unknown reasons. That table gives V, J and clone size, and the DNA gave D and trimming. A total of over 700,000 clones appear in this sample, under 20% of them only once. Of the sample, about 0.02% is held by the ten largest clones.

This clonotype originated in a woman between 18 and 29 years old in good health. The sequenced sample consisted of naive CD4+ T cells from blood. The cell subset or site label for this specimen denotes: true naive CD4+ T cells. The receptor chain draws on TRBV7-2 and TRBJ2-4; the D gene could be either TRBD1 or TRBD2, each agreeing at 5 bases. The bases read TGTGCCAGCAGCTTGAGGGGAATTTCCAAAAACATTCAGTACTTC. Protein translation: CASSLRGISKNIQYF.